Sequencing of this T cell receptor (beta chain) was carried out in a study of blood T cell repertoires in COVID-19. Trimming at V came to 0 bases and at J to 5 bases, leaving 5 bases not matched to a gene. The germline V gene has CDR1 SGHRS and CDR2 YFSETQ. This CDR3 has 16 amino acids. Assay used: immunoSEQ multiplex PCR; TCRdb lists only in-frame clones, some missing. The data hold approximately 440,000 clones, with about 92% observed a single time. The V and J genes are TRBV5-1 and TRBJ2-1, with 10 positions matching TRBD2. The receptor was derived from a man aged 18-30 years who had recovered from COVID-19. Sequencing was performed on PBMCs or T cells enriched from blood (not recorded which). As DNA, the CDR3 is TGCGCCAGCAGCTTGGCCACTAGCGGGGCCCACAATGAGCAGTTCTTC. Protein: CASSLATSGAHNEQFF.